This paragraph covers one T cell receptor beta chain sequence. Exclusion criteria comprised uncontrolled infection, other autoimmune disease, pregnancy or lactation. Amplification of TCR beta CDR3 regions was performed using RNA transcripts as template. The HTBI primer set served for first-round RT-PCR of the TCR CDR3. In TCRdb, the multiplex PCR reads were re-called with MiXCR into one record per CDR3 protein. Among 450,000 to 700,000 distinct CDR3 sequences listed, around 46% were seen once. CDR1 and CDR2 from the germline V gene are SNHLY and FYNNEI. Trimming cost V 7 bases and J 5 bases, with 12 bases left between them. The CDR3 has 13 amino acids. The data belong to a study of T cells in Graves' hyperthyroidism and ophthalmopathy.

The receptor was derived from an adult woman with Graves' disease, either hyperthyroidism or ophthalmopathy (not recorded which). The genes are TRBV2 and TRBJ1-5; D is perhaps TRBD1 (5 bases). Specimen: peripheral blood or thyroid tissue (not recorded which). The CDR3 coding sequence is TGTGCCAGCACTCAGGGCGGTTATCAGCCCCAGCATTTT. Its translation: CASTQGGYQPQHF.